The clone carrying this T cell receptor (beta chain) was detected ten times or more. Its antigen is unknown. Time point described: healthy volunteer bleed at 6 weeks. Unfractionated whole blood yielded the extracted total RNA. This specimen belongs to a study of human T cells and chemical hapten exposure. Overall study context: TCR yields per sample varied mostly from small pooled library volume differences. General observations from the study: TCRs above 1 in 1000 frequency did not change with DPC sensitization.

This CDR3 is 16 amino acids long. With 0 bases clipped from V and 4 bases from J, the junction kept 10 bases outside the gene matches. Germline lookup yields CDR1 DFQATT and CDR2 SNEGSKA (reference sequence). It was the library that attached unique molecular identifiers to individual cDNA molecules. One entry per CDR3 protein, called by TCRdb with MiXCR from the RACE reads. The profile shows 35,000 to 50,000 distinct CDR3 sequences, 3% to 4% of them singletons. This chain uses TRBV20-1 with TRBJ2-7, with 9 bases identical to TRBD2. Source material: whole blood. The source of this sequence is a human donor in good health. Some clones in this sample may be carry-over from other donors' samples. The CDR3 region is CSARDRLAGNLYEQYF. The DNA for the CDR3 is TGCAGTGCTAGAGATCGGCTAGCGGGAAATCTGTACGAGCAGTACTTC.